This TCR beta chain is drawn from a study of vaccination and CD4 T cells after COVID-19. The wider study: The authors gave control cultures a CEFX pool, an HIV-1 Nef pool, or no peptide.

Treatment here: 10-day PBMC culture with coronavirus spike peptide pools or control peptides (ViraFEST assay). Under the ViraFEST approach, antigen-specific T cells were expanded with peptide pools and TCRs subsequently sequenced. This clonotype was counted only a few times. Its antigen is unidentified. Cultured CD4+ T cells had their DNA profiled by the Oncomine TCR Beta short-read assay. TCRdb passed the PCR reads through MiXCR, listing each CDR3 protein once. The sample has some 20,000 distinct CDR3 sequences; about 40% are singletons. Overall study findings and caveats: The study sampled relatively few convalescent patients and omitted early post-infection timepoints.

Sequences were derived from CD4+ T cells from blood, cultured in vitro, sampled after SARS-CoV-2 vaccination. The receptor was derived from a human donor who had recovered from COVID-19.

The CDR3 sequence: CASSLEDFYEQYF. The CDR3 coding sequence is TGTGCCAGCAGTTTGGAGGACTTTTACGAGCAGTACTTC. The V and J genes are TRBV28 and TRBJ2-7; maybe TRBD2 (5 bases). This CDR3 contains 13 residues. Trimming shortened V by 3 bases and J by 4 bases, and 10 bases separated the two germline ends. Germline V gene sequence: CDR1 MDHEN, CDR2 SYDVKM.